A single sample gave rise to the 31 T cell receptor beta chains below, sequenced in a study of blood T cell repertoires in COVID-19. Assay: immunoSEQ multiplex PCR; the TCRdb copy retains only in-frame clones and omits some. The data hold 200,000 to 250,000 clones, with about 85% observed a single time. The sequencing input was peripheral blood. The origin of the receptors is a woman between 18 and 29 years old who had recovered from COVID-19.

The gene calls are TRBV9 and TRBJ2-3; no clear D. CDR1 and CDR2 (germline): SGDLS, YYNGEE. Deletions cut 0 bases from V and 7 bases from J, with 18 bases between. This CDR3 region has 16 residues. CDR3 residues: CASSVGFQVPQNTQYF. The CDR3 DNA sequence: TGTGCCAGCAGCGTAGGGTTCCAGGTTCCTCAGAATACGCAGTATTTT. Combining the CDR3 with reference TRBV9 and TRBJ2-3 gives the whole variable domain DSGVTQTPKHLITATGQRVTLRCSPRSGDLSVYWYQQSLDQGLQFLIQYYNGEERAKGNILERFSAQQFPDLHSELNLSSLELGDSALYFCASSVGFQVPQNTQYFGPGTRLTVL.

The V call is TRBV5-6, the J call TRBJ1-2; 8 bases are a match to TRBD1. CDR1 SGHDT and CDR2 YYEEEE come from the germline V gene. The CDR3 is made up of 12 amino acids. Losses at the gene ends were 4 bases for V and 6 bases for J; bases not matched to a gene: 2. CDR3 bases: TGTGCCAGCAGCCTACAGGGGGATGGCTACACCTTC. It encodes CASSLQGDGYTF.

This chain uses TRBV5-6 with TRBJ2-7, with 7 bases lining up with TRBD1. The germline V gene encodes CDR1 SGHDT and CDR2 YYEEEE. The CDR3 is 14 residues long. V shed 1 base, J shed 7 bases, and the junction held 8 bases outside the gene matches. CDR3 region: CASSLNRGRWEQYF. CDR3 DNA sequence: TGTGCCAGCAGCTTGAATAGGGGGCGATGGGAGCAGTACTTC.

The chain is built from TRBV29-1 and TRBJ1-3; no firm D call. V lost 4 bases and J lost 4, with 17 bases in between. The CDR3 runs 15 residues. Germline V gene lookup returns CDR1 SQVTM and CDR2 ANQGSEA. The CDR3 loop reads CSVGLFGGKGNTIYF. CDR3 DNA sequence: TGCAGCGTTGGTCTGTTTGGCGGCAAAGGAAACACCATATATTTT. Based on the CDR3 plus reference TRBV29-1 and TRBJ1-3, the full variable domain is SAVISQKPSRDICQRGTSLTIQCQVDSQVTMMFWYRQQPGQSLTLIATANQGSEATYESGFVIDKFPISRPNLTFSTLTVSNMSPEDSSIYLCSVGLFGGKGNTIYFGEGSWLTVV.

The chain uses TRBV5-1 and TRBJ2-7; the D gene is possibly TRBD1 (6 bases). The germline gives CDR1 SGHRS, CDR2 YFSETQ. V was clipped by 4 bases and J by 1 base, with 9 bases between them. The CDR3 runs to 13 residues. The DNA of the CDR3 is TGCGCCAGCAGCGCCACAGGGTCCTACGAGCAGTACTTC. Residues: CASSATGSYEQYF.

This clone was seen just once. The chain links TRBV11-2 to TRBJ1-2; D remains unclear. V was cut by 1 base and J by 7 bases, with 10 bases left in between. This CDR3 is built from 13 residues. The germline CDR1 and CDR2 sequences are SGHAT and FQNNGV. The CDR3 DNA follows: TGTGCCAGCAGCTTAGTCGGAGAAGGTGGCTACACCTTC. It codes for CASSLVGEGGYTF.

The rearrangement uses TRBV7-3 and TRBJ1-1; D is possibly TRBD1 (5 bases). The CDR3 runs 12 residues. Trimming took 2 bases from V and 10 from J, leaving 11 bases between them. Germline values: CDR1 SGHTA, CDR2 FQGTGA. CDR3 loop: CASSLGGGGAFF. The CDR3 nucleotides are TGTGCCAGCAGCTTAGGTGGGGGAGGAGCTTTCTTT.

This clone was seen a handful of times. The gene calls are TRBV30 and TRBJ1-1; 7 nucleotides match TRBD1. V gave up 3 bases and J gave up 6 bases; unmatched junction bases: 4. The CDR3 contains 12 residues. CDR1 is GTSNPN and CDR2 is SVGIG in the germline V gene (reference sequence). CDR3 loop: CAWRHRGPEAFF. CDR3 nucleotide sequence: TGTGCCTGGAGGCATAGGGGGCCTGAAGCTTTCTTT. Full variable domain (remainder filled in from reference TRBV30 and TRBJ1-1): SQTIHQWPATLVQPVGSPLSLECTVEGTSNPNLYWYRQAAGRGLQLLFYSVGIGQISSEVPQNLSASRPQDRQFILSSKKLLLSDSGFYLCAWRHRGPEAFFGQGTRLTVV.

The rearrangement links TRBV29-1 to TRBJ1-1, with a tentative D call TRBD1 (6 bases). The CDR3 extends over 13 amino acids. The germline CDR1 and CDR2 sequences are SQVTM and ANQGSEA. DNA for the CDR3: TGCGGCTACAGGGTTCGGATGAACACTGAAGCTTTCTTT. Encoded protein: CGYRVRMNTEAFF.

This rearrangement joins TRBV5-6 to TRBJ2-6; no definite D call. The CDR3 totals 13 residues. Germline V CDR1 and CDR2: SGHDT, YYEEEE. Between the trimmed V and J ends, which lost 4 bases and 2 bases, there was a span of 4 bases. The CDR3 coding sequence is TGTGCCAGCAGCCTACCTGGGGCCAACGTCCTGACTTTC. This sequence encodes CASSLPGANVLTF.

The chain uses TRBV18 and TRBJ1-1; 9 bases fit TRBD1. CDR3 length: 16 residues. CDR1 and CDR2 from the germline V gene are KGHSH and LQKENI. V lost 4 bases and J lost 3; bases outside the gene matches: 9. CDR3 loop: CASSLYRGPMDTEAFF. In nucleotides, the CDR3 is TGTGCCAGCTCACTCTACAGGGGGCCAATGGACACTGAAGCTTTCTTT.

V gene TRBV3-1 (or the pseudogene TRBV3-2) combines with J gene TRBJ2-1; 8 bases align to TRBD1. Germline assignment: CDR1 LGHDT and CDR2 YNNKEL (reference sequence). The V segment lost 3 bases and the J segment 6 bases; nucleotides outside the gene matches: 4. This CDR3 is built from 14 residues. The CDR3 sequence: CASSHSGQGNEQFF. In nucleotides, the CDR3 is TGTGCCAGCAGCCACTCTGGACAGGGCAATGAGCAGTTCTTC.

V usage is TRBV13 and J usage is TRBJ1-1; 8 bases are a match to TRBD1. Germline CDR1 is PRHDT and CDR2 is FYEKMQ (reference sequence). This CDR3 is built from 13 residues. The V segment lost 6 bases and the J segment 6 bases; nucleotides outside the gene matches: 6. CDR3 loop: CASRRTGIAEAFF. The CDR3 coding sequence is TGTGCCAGCAGAAGGACAGGGATCGCTGAAGCTTTCTTT.

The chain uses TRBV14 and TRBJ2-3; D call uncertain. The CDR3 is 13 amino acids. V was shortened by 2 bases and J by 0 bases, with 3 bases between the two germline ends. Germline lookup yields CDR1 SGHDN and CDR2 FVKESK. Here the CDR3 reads CASSQLSTDTQYF. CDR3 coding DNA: TGTGCCAGCAGCCAACTAAGCACAGATACGCAGTATTTT.

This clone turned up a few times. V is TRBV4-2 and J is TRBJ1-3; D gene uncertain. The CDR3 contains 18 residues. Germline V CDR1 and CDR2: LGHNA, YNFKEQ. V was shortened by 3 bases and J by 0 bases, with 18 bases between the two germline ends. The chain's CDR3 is CASSHPKHLTLSGNTIYF. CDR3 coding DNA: TGTGCCAGCAGCCATCCCAAGCACCTTACTCTCTCTGGAAACACCATATATTTT.

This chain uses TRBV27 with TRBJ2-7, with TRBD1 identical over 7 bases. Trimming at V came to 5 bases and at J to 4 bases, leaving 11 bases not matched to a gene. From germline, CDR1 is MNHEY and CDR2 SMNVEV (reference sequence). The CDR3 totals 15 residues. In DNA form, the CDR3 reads TGTGCCAGCAGTCAAAGCCCCGGGACAGCATACGAGCAGTACTTC. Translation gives CASSQSPGTAYEQYF.

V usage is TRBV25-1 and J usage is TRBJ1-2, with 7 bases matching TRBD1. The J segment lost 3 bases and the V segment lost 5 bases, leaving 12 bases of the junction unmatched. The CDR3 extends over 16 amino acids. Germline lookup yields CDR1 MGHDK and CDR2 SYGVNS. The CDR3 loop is CASSLLGTEPHYGYTF. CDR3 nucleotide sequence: TGTGCCAGCAGTCTCCTGGGGACAGAGCCACACTATGGCTACACCTTC.

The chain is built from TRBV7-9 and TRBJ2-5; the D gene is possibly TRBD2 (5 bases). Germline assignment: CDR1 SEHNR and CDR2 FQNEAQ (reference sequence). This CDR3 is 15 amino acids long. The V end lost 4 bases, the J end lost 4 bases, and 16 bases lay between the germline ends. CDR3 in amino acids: CASSSKEGGSETQYF. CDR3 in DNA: TGTGCCAGCAGCTCTAAAGAAGGAGGTTCAGAGACCCAGTACTTC.

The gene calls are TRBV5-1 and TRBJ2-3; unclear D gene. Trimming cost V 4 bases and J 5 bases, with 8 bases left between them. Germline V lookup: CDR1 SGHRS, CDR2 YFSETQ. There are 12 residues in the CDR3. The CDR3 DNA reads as TGCGCCAGCAGCCACGAGAAAGATACGCAGTATTTT. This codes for CASSHEKDTQYF.

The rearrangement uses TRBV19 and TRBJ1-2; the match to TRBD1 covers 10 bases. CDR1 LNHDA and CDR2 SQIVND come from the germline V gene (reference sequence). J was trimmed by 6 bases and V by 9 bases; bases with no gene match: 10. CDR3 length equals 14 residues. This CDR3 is CASEPVGQGNGYTF. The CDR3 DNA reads TGTGCCAGCGAACCGGTGGGACAGGGGAATGGCTACACCTTC.

The CDR3 loop is CASSLLSPTGLAYGYTF. Written as DNA, the CDR3 is TGTGCCAGCAGTTTACTATCTCCGACAGGGTTGGCCTATGGCTACACCTTC. This chain uses TRBV27 with TRBJ1-2; 7 bases match TRBD1. This CDR3 is 17 amino acids long. After removal of 2 bases from V and 4 bases from J, the junction contained 13 bases not matched to a gene. The germline gives CDR1 MNHEY, CDR2 SMNVEV (reference sequence).

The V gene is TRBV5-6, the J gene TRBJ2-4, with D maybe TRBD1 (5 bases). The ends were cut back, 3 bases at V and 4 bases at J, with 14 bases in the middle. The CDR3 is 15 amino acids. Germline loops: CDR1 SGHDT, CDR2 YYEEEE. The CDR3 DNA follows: TGTGCCAGCAGCTCCGTACTCCAGGGAAAAAACATTCAGTACTTC. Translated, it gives CASSSVLQGKNIQYF.

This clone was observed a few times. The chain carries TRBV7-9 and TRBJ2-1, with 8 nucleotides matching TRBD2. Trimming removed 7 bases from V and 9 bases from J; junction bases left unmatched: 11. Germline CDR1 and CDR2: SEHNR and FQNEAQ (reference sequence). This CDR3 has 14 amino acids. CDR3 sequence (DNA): TGTGCCAGCATTCGGGGGACTAGGTATGTTGAGCAGTTCTTC. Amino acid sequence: CASIRGTRYVEQFF.

The CDR3 DNA sequence: TGTGCCACCAGTGATAGTAGGGGCCAGCCCCAGCATTTT. Residues: CATSDSRGQPQHF. The chain carries TRBV24-1 and TRBJ1-5; D perhaps matches TRBD1 (5 bases). The V and J ends lost 3 bases and 7 bases respectively, with 9 bases between them. There are 13 residues in the CDR3. In germline, CDR1 is KGHDR, CDR2 SFDVKD.

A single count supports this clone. CDR3 in DNA: TGTGCCAGCAGCCCTAGTGCTGAGCAGTTCTTC. This encodes CASSPSAEQFF. V gene TRBV12-3 or TRBV12-4 combines with J gene TRBJ2-1; no firm D call. This CDR3 is built from 11 residues. Trimming left V 6 bases short and J 9 bases short, with 9 bases between.

The CDR3 coding sequence is TGCGCCAGCAGCCCCTCCACAGGGAACACTGAAGCTTTCTTT. Translation gives CASSPSTGNTEAFF. The chain couples TRBV5-1 to TRBJ1-1; D is perhaps TRBD1 (5 bases). The V gene lost 4 bases and the J gene lost 1 base, with 11 bases spanning the gap. The V gene's germline CDR1 is SGHRS and CDR2 YFSETQ. There are 14 residues in the CDR3.

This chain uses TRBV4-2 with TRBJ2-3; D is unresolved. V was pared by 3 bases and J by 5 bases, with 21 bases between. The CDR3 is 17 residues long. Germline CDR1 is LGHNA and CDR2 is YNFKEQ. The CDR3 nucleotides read TGTGCCAGCAGCCAGCTTAGGTTCTTTCCCCCGGGAGATACGCAGTATTTT. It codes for CASSQLRFFPPGDTQYF.

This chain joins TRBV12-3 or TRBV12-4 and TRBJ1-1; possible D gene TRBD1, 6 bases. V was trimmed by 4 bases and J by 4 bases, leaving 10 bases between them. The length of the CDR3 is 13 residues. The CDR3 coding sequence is TGTGCCAGCAGTTACAGGGTAGGCACTGAAGCTTTCTTT. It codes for CASSYRVGTEAFF.

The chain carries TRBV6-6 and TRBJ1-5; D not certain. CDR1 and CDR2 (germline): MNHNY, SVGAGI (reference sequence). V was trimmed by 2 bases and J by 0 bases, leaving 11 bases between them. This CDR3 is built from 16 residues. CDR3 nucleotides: TGTGCCAGCAGTTACGTGGGCCCCTATAGCAATCAGCCCCAGCATTTT. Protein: CASSYVGPYSNQPQHF.

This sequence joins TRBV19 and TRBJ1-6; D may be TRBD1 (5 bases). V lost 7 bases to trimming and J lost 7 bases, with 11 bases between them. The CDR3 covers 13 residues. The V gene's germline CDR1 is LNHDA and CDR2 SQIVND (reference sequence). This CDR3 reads CASNRQGNSPLHF. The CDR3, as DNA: TGTGCCAGTAATCGTCAGGGAAATTCACCCCTCCACTTT.

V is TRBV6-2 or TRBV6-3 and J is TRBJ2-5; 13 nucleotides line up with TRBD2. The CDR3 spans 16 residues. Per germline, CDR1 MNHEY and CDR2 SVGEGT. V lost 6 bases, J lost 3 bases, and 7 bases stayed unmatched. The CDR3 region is CASRYGTSGTKETQYF. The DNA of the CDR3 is TGTGCCAGCAGATACGGGACTAGCGGGACTAAAGAGACCCAGTACTTC.